These T cell receptor beta chains were read from a single sample in a study of blood T cell repertoires in COVID-19. The repertoire was sequenced with immunoSEQ multiplex PCR; TCRdb's copy has only in-frame clones and lacks some. The repertoire consists of 160,000 or so clones, with about 80% occurring once and the leading ten covering more than 3%. The sequencing sample was made of PBMCs or T cells enriched from blood (not recorded which). All receptors derive from a woman aged 60-75 years who had recovered from COVID-19. CDR3s include the opening cysteine and the closing phenylalanine or tryptophan. A D gene is named only where the DNA matches it firmly. Where a row states a size, it is once, few, many or the class of an expanded clone; other rows omit it.

d_gene | abundance | j_gene | v_gene | CDR3nt | CDR3aa
. | . | TRBJ1-2 | TRBV27 | TGTGCCAGCAGTTTCGACCGGGGGGGCTACACCTTC | CASSFDRGGYTF
TRBD2 | few | TRBJ2-5 | TRBV10-3 | TGTGCCATCAGTGAAGGTGTTTCTAGCGGACAAGAGACCCAGTACTTC | CAISEGVSSGQETQYF
TRBD1 | few | TRBJ2-3 | TRBV30 | TGTGCCTGGAGCCCGGGACAGGGGAGGGATACGCAGTATTTT | CAWSPGQGRDTQYF
TRBD2 | once | TRBJ2-2 | TRBV4-2 | TGTGCCAGCAGCCTTGGACTAGCGGGGGCGAACACCGGGGAGCTGTTTTTT | CASSLGLAGANTGELFF
. | . | TRBJ1-5 | TRBV7-2 | TGTGCCAGCAGCACCGCTAGCGGTAGCAATCAGCCCCAGCATTTT | CASSTASGSNQPQHF
TRBD2 | . | TRBJ2-7 | TRBV27 | TGTGCCAGCAGTTTGGGGGGGACGATTTACGAGCAGTACTTC | CASSLGGTIYEQYF
TRBD2 | . | TRBJ2-5 | TRBV7-2 | TGTGCCAGCAGCTTAGGGCGGGGGGGAGTCGTGACCCAGTACTTC | CASSLGRGGVVTQYF
. | . | TRBJ1-2 | TRBV29-1 | TGCAGCGTTGAAGAACAGCCAAGCCCCTATGGCTACACCTTC | CSVEEQPSPYGYTF
. | . | TRBJ2-1 | TRBV6-4 | TGTGCCAGCAGTGACTCGCCGGGGGGCACCTACAATGAGCAGTTCTTC | CASSDSPGGTYNEQFF
. | . | TRBJ2-2 | TRBV2 | TGTGCCGCGGGCTCCTCGGGGACCGGGGAGCTGTTTTTT | CAAGSSGTGELFF
TRBD1 | . | TRBJ1-5 | TRBV15 | TGTGCCACCAGCACGGACAGGGTAGTCCAGCCCCAGCATTTT | CATSTDRVVQPQHF
. | . | TRBJ1-6 | TRBV9 | TGTGCCAGCAGCGCGGGAAGTCCCTATAATTCACCCCTCCACTTT | CASSAGSPYNSPLHF